The 28 T cell receptor beta chains below come from one sample, sequenced in a study of control samples from healthy donors and cancer patients. The data were produced by immunoSEQ multiplex PCR, yet TCRdb's version contains in-frame clones alone and is incomplete. The sample includes 150,000 to 200,000 clones, 85% to 90% seen only once; the top ten take about 1.7%. The sample taken for sequencing was blood. These receptors all stem from a man aged 18 to 35 in good health.

The chain combines TRBV7-8 with TRBJ2-7; D is perhaps TRBD1 or TRBD2 (5 bases each). Between the trimmed V and J ends, which lost 7 bases and 3 bases, there was a span of 19 bases. Germline V gene lookup returns CDR1 SGHVS and CDR2 FQNEAQ. This CDR3 has 15 residues. CDR3 sequence: CASIQSGTLFYEQYF. Written as DNA, the CDR3 is TGTGCCAGCATCCAATCCGGGACGTTATTCTACGAGCAGTACTTC.

The CDR3 here is CASSFDGARTGELFF. The CDR3 region has the DNA TGTGCCAGCAGCTTCGACGGGGCGCGAACCGGGGAGCTGTTTTTT. V is TRBV5-4 and J is TRBJ2-2; D may be TRBD1 or TRBD2 (5 bases each). The CDR3 totals 15 residues. Trimming took off 2 bases at V and 5 bases at J, with 13 bases between the two ends. CDR1 and CDR2 (germline): SGHNT, YYREEE (reference sequence).

This rearrangement joins TRBV5-5 to TRBJ2-2, with D uncertain. The germline gives CDR1 SGHKS, CDR2 YYEKEE (reference sequence). The germline V and J ends were trimmed by 0 bases and 5 bases, with 5 bases remaining between them. The CDR3 is 13 amino acids. CDR3 protein: CASSLEGTGELFF. In DNA form, the CDR3 reads TGTGCCAGCAGCTTGGAAGGGACCGGGGAGCTGTTTTTT.

This clone was found once. J is TRBJ1-5 and V is TRBV5-6, with a weak D call TRBD1 (6 bases). CDR3 length equals 15 residues. The V gene lost 0 bases and the J gene lost 2 bases, with 9 bases spanning the gap. Germline V gives CDR1 SGHDT, CDR2 YYEEEE. The CDR3 nucleotides read TGTGCCAGCAGCTTGGCGTCAGGGGGCAATCAGCCCCAGCATTTT. Amino acids: CASSLASGGNQPQHF.

V is TRBV6-4 and J is TRBJ2-1; 15 bases are shared with TRBD2. Germline CDR1 MRHNA, CDR2 SNTAGT. The length of the CDR3 is 15 residues. The ends lost 3 bases at V and 6 bases at J; junction bases unmatched: 0. In nucleotides, the CDR3 is TGTGCCAGCAGTGAGGGACTAGCGGGGGGCAATGAGCAGTTCTTC. It translates to CASSEGLAGGNEQFF.

The chain couples TRBV4-2 to TRBJ1-6; D remains ambiguous. The CDR3 sequence is 14 residues long. The V end lost 6 bases, the J end lost 0 bases, and 6 bases lay between the germline ends. Germline CDR1 is LGHNA and CDR2 is YNFKEQ. The CDR3 bases are TGTGCCAGCAGAGATAGCTCCTATAATTCACCCCTCCACTTT. Its translation: CASRDSSYNSPLHF.

This clone was observed a single time. The rearrangement links TRBV19 to TRBJ2-1, with 14 bases lining up with TRBD2. Germline V CDR1 and CDR2: LNHDA, SQIVND (reference sequence). Germline trimming cut 6 bases from V and 4 bases from J; bases unmatched to any gene: 8. The CDR3 is made up of 17 amino acids. CDR3 bases: TGTGCCAGTAGAGGACTAGCGGGGGGCGGTGGGTACAATGAGCAGTTCTTC. Its translation: CASRGLAGGGGYNEQFF.

This rearrangement joins TRBV7-2 to TRBJ2-7; a possible D gene is TRBD2 (5 bases). CDR3 length: 14 residues. The V end was cut by 5 bases, the J end by 5 bases, with 16 bases between. Per germline, CDR1 SGHTA and CDR2 FQGNSA. The CDR3 DNA follows: TGTGCCAGCAGCCCGAGCCTAGCTCGAGACGAGCAGTACTTC. It specifies CASSPSLARDEQYF.

This chain joins TRBV28 and TRBJ2-1; TRBD1 might be the D (5 bases). Trimming cost V 2 bases and J 8 bases, with 10 bases left between them. In germline, CDR1 is MDHEN, CDR2 SYDVKM. The CDR3 covers 13 residues. The CDR3 DNA sequence: TGTGCCAGCAGTTTAAGCCAGGGCTATGAGCAGTTCTTC. Protein: CASSLSQGYEQFF.

This chain uses TRBV27 with TRBJ2-5; no firm D call. Looked up from germline, CDR1 is MNHEY and CDR2 is SMNVEV (reference sequence). V was cut by 2 bases and J by 4 bases, with 2 bases left in between. The CDR3 loop spans 11 amino acids. CDR3: CASSLLETQYF. CDR3 DNA sequence: TGTGCCAGCAGTTTACTAGAGACCCAGTACTTC.

V is TRBV19 and J is TRBJ2-7, with 12 bases aligning to TRBD1. The CDR3 loop spans 14 amino acids. The V segment lost 9 bases and the J segment 4 bases; nucleotides outside the gene matches: 7. The germline CDR1 and CDR2 sequences are LNHDA and SQIVND (reference sequence). This CDR3 is CASQWGQGAYEQYF. CDR3 in DNA: TGTGCCAGCCAGTGGGGACAGGGGGCTTACGAGCAGTACTTC.

With respect to this clone: Sequence at one end of the junction differs from germline and may be a read error. Other DNA sequences from this sample encode an identical CDR3 as well. This rearrangement joins TRBV29-1 to TRBJ1-2; the D gene is possibly TRBD1 (5 bases). The CDR3 runs to 12 residues. CDR1 is SQVTM and CDR2 is ANQGSEA in the germline V gene. The CDR3 DNA reads as TGTAGCGTTACCCGGGACCACTATGGCTACACCTTC. This encodes CSVTRDHYGYTF.

The CDR3 DNA is TGTGCCAGCAGCTTAGTCCGGGGGACCCAGTACTTC. Its translation: CASSLVRGTQYF. The chain links TRBV7-2 to TRBJ2-5; TRBD2 might be the D (5 bases). The V end lost 1 base, the J end lost 7 bases, and 7 bases lay between the germline ends. There are 12 residues in the CDR3. Per the germline V gene, CDR1 is SGHTA and CDR2 is FQGNSA.

J is TRBJ2-7 and V is TRBV5-4; 12 bases are shared with TRBD2. The CDR3 length is 15 residues. The V segment lost 3 bases and the J segment 3 bases; nucleotides outside the gene matches: 4. Germline loops: CDR1 SGHNT, CDR2 YYREEE (reference sequence). DNA for the CDR3: TGTGCCAGCAGCTCCGGGACTAGCGGGTTCTACGAGCAGTACTTC. Translating it yields CASSSGTSGFYEQYF.

V gene TRBV28 combines with J gene TRBJ2-1; no definite D call. The CDR3 extends over 14 amino acids. Germline V CDR1 and CDR2: MDHEN, SYDVKM. The V end was cut by 7 bases, the J end by 6 bases, with 16 bases between. As DNA, the CDR3 is TGTGCCAGCACATCCGGCCTCATGGGCAATGAGCAGTTCTTC. This sequence encodes CASTSGLMGNEQFF.

This chain links TRBV12-3 or TRBV12-4 with TRBJ2-7, with D possibly TRBD2 on 5 matching bases. V was clipped by 6 bases and J by 5 bases, with 11 bases between them. The CDR3 sequence is 12 residues long. CDR3 amino acids: CASSATRNEQYF. The CDR3 nucleotides are TGTGCCAGCAGCGCCACTAGGAACGAGCAGTACTTC.

The rearrangement joins TRBV7-9 to TRBJ1-2; D is undetermined. Per germline, CDR1 SEHNR and CDR2 FQNEAQ (reference sequence). Trimming pared 1 base from V and 4 bases from J, leaving 16 bases between. CDR3 size: 16 residues. The CDR3: CASSLGQLSLSYGYTF. In DNA form, the CDR3 reads TGTGCCAGCAGCTTAGGGCAGCTTTCCCTCTCCTATGGCTACACCTTC.

This chain uses TRBV5-6 with TRBJ1-1, with D maybe TRBD1 (5 bases). Per germline, CDR1 SGHDT and CDR2 YYEEEE. V was shortened by 0 bases and J by 1 base, with 22 bases between the two germline ends. CDR3 size: 19 residues. CDR3 nucleotides: TGTGCCAGCAGCTTGGCGTATTGGCTAGAGACAGCCCAGAACACTGAAGCTTTCTTT. Amino acids: CASSLAYWLETAQNTEAFF.

The rearrangement uses TRBV24-1 and TRBJ2-1; TRBD2 agrees at 8 bases. The CDR3 runs to 11 residues. Germline values: CDR1 KGHDR, CDR2 SFDVKD. Trimming cost V 9 bases and J 10 bases; bases outside gene matches: 4. CDR3 in DNA: TGTGCCACCCGGGAGGGAGACGAGCAGTTCTTC. Translating it yields CATREGDEQFF.

V is TRBV18 and J is TRBJ2-2, with D unresolved. Trimming removed 1 base at V and 4 bases at J, with 4 bases between. The CDR3 runs to 13 residues. Germline loops: CDR1 KGHSH, CDR2 LQKENI. The CDR3 region is CASSPRTTGELFF. The DNA of the CDR3 is TGTGCCAGCTCACCACGAACCACCGGGGAGCTGTTTTTT.

V gene TRBV24-1 combines with J gene TRBJ2-3; possibly TRBD2 for D (7 bases). Germline V CDR1 and CDR2: KGHDR, SFDVKD. CDR3 length: 17 residues. With 1 base removed from V and 0 bases from J, the gap between germline ends came to 13 bases. The CDR3 spells CATSDLGGGPSTDTQYF. The DNA for the CDR3 is TGTGCCACCAGTGATTTAGGGGGGGGGCCTAGCACAGATACGCAGTATTTT.

CDR3 region: CAISDSYEQYF. The CDR3 nucleotides are TGTGCCATCAGTGACTCCTACGAGCAGTACTTC. The V gene is TRBV10-3, the J gene TRBJ2-7; D uncertain. The CDR3 runs 11 residues. Germline CDR1 and CDR2: ENHRY and SYGVKD. V was trimmed by 3 bases and J by 0 bases, leaving 0 bases between them.

The chain uses TRBV4-2 and TRBJ2-5; D is possibly TRBD1 or TRBD2 (6 bases each). The CDR3 consists of 18 residues. Germline V gene data show CDR1 as LGHNA and CDR2 as YNFKEQ. The germline V and J ends were trimmed by 1 base and 1 base, with 19 bases remaining between them. The CDR3 loop reads CASSQGVRGTPFQETQYF. CDR3 DNA: TGTGCCAGCAGCCAAGGGGTCCGGGGGACACCCTTCCAAGAGACCCAGTACTTC.

The chain links TRBV14 to TRBJ1-2; unclear D gene. This CDR3 is built from 12 residues. Germline V gives CDR1 SGHDN, CDR2 FVKESK. The V end lost 4 bases, the J end lost 2 bases, and 5 bases lay between the germline ends. DNA of the CDR3: TGTGCCAGCAGCCCCAGCAACTATGGCTACACCTTC. This encodes CASSPSNYGYTF.

The CDR3 spells CASSYSSNRAYEQYF. Written as DNA, the CDR3 is TGTGCCAGCAGTTACTCGTCTAATCGGGCCTACGAGCAGTACTTC. The chain recombines TRBV6-6 with TRBJ2-7; D gene unclear. CDR3 size: 15 residues. Germline lookup yields CDR1 MNHNY and CDR2 SVGAGI (reference sequence). Trimming cost V 0 bases and J 2 bases, with 11 bases left between them.

The chain couples TRBV4-2 to TRBJ2-3; 8 positions match TRBD2. Germline V gene data show CDR1 as LGHNA and CDR2 as YNFKEQ. J gave up 4 bases and V 0 bases, and 6 bases lay outside the gene matches. The CDR3 is 16 amino acids. The CDR3 DNA follows: TGTGCCAGCAGCCAAGAGCCGGGACTAGTTCCAGATACGCAGTATTTT. As protein: CASSQEPGLVPDTQYF.

The chain is built from TRBV13 and TRBJ2-3; TRBD2 agrees at 7 bases. Per germline, CDR1 PRHDT and CDR2 FYEKMQ (reference sequence). J gave up 9 bases and V 5 bases, and 14 bases lay outside the gene matches. There are 15 residues in the CDR3. Written as DNA, the CDR3 is TGTGCCAGCAGCCCCCGAGGACTAGTTTTTTTGACGCAGTATTTT. Amino acids: CASSPRGLVFLTQYF.

In regard to this clone: The DNA is omitted, as the CDR3 cannot be located on it reliably, and the CDR3 follows TCRdb's listing. The CDR3 spells CASSTSAGNTIYF. The J gene is TRBJ1-3, the V gene TRBV19. CDR1 is LNHDA and CDR2 is SQIVND in the germline V gene (reference sequence). The CDR3 has 13 amino acids, counting both end residues.